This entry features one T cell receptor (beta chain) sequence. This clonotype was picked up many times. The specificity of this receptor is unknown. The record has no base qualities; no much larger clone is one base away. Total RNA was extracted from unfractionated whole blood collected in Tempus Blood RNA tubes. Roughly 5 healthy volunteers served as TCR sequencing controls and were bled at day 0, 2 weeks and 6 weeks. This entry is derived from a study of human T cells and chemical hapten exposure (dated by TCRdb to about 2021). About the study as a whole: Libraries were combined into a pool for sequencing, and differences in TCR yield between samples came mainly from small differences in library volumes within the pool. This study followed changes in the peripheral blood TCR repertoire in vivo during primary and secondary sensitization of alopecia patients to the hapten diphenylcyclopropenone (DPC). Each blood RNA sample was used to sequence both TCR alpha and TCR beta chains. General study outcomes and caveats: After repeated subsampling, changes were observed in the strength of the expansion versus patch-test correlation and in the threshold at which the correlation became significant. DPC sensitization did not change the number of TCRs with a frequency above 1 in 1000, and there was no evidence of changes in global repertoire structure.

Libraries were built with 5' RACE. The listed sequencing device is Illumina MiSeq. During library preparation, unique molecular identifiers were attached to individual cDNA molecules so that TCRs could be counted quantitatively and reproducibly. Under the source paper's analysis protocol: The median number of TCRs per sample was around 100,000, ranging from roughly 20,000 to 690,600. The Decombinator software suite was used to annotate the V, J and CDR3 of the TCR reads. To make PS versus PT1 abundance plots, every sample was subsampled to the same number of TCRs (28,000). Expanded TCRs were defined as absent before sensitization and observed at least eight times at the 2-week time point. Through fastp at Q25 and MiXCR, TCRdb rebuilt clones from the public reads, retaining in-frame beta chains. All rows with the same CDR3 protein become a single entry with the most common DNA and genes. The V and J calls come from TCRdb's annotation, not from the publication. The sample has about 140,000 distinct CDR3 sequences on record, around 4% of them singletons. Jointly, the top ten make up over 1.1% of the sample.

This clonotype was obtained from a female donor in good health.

The CDR3 is CASSQVGQGGTGELFF. The bases read TGTGCCAGCAGCCAAGTTGGGCAGGGGGGCACCGGGGAGCTGTTTTTT. This receptor chain uses TRBV4-2 and TRBJ2-2; TRBD1 could be the D gene, as 7 bases match. CDR1 and CDR2 are drawn from the germline V gene: LGHNA, YNFKEQ. The CDR3 covers 16 residues, taking in both the cysteine and the phenylalanine. The entry retains the CDR3 DNA only, 48 bases that are in frame from base 1. Trimming at the junction amounts to 1 base on V and 4 bases on J, and the germline ends lie 13 bases apart.